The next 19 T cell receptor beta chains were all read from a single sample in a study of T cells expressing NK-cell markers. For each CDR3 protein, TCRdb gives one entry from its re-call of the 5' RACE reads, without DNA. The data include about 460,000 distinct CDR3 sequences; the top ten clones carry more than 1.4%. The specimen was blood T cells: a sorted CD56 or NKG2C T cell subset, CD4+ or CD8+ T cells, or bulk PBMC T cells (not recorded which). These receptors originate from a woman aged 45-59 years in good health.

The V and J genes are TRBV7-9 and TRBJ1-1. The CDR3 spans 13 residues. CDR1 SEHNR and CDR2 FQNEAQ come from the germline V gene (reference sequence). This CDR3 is CASSLEQPSGAFF. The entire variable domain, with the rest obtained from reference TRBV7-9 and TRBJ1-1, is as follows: DTGVSQNPRHKITKRGQNVTFRCDPISEHNRLYWYRQTLGQGPEFLTYFQNEAQLEKSRLLSDRFSAERPKGSFSTLEIQRTEQGDSAMYLCASSLEQPSGAFFGQGTRLTVV.

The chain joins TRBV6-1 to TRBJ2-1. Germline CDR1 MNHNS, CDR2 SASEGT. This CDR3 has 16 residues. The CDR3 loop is CASSPRLAAHYNEQFF.

The CDR3 sequence: CSAYRPGQGSEQYF. This chain joins TRBV20-1 and TRBJ2-7; TCRdb selects TRBD1, and the lack of DNA leaves this call unchecked. The CDR3 spans 14 residues. CDR1 is DFQATT, CDR2 SNEGSKA, per germline (reference sequence).

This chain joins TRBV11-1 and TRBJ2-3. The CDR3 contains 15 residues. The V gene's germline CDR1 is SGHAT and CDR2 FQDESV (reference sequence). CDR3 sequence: CASSLGSAVLFGQYF.

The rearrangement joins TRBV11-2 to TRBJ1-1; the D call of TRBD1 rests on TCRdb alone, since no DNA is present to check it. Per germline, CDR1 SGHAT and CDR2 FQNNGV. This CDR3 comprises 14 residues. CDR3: CASSFGTVRAEAFF.

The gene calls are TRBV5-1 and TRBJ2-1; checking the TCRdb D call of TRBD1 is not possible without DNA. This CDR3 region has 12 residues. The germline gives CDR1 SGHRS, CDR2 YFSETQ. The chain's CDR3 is CASSPGQGEQFF.

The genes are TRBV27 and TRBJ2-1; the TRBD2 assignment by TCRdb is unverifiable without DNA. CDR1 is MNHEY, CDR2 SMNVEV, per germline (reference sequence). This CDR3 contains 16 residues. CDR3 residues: CASSFSGLAGVNEQFF.

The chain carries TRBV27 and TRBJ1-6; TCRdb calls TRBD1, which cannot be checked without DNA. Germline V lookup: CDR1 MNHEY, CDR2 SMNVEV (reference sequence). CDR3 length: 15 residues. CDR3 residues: CASSLSIIGGSPLHF.

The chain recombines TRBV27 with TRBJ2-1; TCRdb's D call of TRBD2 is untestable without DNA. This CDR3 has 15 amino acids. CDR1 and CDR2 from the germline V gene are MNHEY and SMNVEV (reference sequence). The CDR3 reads CASRLTGGTHNEQFF.

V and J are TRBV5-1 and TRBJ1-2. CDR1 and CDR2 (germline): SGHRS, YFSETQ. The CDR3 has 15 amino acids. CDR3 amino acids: CASNQSRREHYGYTF.

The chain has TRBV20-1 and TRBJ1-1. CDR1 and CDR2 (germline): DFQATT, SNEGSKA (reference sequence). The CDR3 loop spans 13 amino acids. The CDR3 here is CSARSSRNTEAFF.

The CDR3 spells CASSQTGLPYEQYF. V and J are TRBV10-1 and TRBJ2-7; the D call of TRBD2 rests on TCRdb alone, since no DNA is present to check it. The CDR3 runs 14 residues. The germline CDR1 and CDR2 sequences are WNHNN and SYGVQD (reference sequence).

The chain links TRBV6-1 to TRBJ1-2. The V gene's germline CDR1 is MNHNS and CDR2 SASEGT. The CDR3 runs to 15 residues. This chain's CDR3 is CASSEARSLHYGYTF.

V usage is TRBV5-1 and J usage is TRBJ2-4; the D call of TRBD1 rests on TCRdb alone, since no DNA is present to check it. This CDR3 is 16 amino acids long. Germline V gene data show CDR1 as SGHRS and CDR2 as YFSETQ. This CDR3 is CASSLAWTGSKNIQYF. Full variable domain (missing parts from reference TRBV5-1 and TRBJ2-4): KAGVTQTPRYLIKTRGQQVTLSCSPISGHRSVSWYQQTPGQGLQFLFEYFSETQRNKGNFPGRFSGRQFSNSRSEMNVSTLELGDSALYLCASSLAWTGSKNIQYFGAGTRLSVL.

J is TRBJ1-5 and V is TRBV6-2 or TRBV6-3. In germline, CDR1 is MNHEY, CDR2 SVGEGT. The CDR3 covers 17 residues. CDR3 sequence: CASSYDVRGGGNQPQHF.

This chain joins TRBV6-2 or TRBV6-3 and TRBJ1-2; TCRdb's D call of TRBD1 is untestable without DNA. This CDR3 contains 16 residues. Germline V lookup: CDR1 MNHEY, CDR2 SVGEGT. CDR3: CASSPRKDSVIYGYTF.

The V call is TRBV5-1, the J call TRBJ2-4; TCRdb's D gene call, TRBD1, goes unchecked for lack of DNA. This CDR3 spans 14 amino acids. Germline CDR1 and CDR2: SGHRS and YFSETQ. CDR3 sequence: CASSIRDRGDIQYF.

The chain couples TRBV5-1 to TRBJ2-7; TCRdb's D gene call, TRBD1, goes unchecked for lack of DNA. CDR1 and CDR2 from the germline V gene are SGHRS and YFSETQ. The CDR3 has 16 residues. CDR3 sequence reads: CASSLAPGQGTYEQYF.

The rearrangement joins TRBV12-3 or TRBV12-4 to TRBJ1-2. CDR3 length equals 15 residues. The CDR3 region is CASSAYSGLNYGYTF.